A selection of T cell receptor beta chains follows, all from one sample in a study of blood T cell repertoires in COVID-19. Repertoires were generated with immunoSEQ multiplex PCR, while TCRdb's copy carries only in-frame clones and drops some. The table shows 250,000 to 350,000 clones, with about nine tenths occurring only once. Material for sequencing was peripheral blood. The receptors here all came from a woman in her 30s with COVID-19, enrolled during active disease. CDR3s include the opening cysteine and the closing phenylalanine or tryptophan. A D gene is named only where the DNA matches it firmly. For some rows the clone size is stated as once, few or many, or as a class when expanded; others skip it.

V gene,J gene,D gene,clone size,CDR3 DNA,CDR3 protein
TRBV5-1,TRBJ1-2,TRBD1,once,TGCGCCAGCAGCGGGGACAGGGAGTATGGCTACACCTTC,CASSGDREYGYTF
TRBV4-1,TRBJ1-1,.,.,TGCGCCAGCAGCTTCGGGTCGACAGTGAACACTGAAGCTTTCTTT,CASSFGSTVNTEAFF
TRBV2,TRBJ1-2,.,few,TGTGCCACCCTGCCGGGGCAGGAGGGTGGCTACACCTTC,CATLPGQEGGYTF
TRBV5-6,TRBJ2-7,.,.,TGTGCCAGCAGCTTGGCCGGAGGCGACGACTTTTACGAGCAGTACTTC,CASSLAGGDDFYEQYF
TRBV5-1,TRBJ1-2,.,.,TGCGCCAGCAGCTTTCTCCCGGTTTACCAAGCTAACTATGGCTACACCTTC,CASSFLPVYQANYGYTF
TRBV7-8,TRBJ2-1,TRBD1,.,TGTGCCAGCAGCTCTGGACAGGGACGTAATGAGCAGTTCTTC,CASSSGQGRNEQFF
TRBV27,TRBJ1-1,.,.,TGTGCCAGCAGTACGACACTGAACACTGAAGCTTTCTTT,CASSTTLNTEAFF
TRBV19,TRBJ1-5,TRBD1,few,TGTGCCAGTAGTGACAGGGGCTATAGCAATCAGCCCCAGCATTTT,CASSDRGYSNQPQHF
TRBV9,TRBJ2-3,.,.,TGTGCCAGCAGCGTAGGGGCGGGGACCACAGATACGCAGTATTTT,CASSVGAGTTDTQYF
TRBV30,TRBJ2-2,.,.,TGTGCCTGGAGTTGGCCTGGCCCCCTGGGGGAGCTGTTTTTT,CAWSWPGPLGELFF
TRBV25-1,TRBJ2-5,.,.,TGTGCCAGCAGTGAAGGTGGGGGGGAGACCCAGTACTTC,CASSEGGGETQYF
TRBV5-5,TRBJ2-5,TRBD1,.,TGTGCCAGCAGACAGGGGATCCAAGAGACCCAGTACTTC,CASRQGIQETQYF
TRBV30,TRBJ1-1,.,.,TGTGCCTGGAGTGTACGGGGGAACACTGAAGCTTTCTTT,CAWSVRGNTEAFF
TRBV6-5,TRBJ2-3,.,.,TGTGCCAGCAGTTGGGGAGGTAGCACAGATACGCAGTATTTT,CASSWGGSTDTQYF
TRBV5-1,TRBJ2-3,TRBD2,.,TGCGCCAGCAGCGAGGGACTACATAGCACAGATACGCAGTATTTT,CASSEGLHSTDTQYF
TRBV24-1,TRBJ2-1,TRBD2,.,TGTGCCACCAGTGGTTCGGCGGGGAGGGCCTACAATGAGCAGTTCTTC,CATSGSAGRAYNEQFF
TRBV2,TRBJ1-4,TRBD1,.,TGTGCCAGCAGTTACGACAGGGGCGGTGAAAAACTGTTTTTT,CASSYDRGGEKLFF